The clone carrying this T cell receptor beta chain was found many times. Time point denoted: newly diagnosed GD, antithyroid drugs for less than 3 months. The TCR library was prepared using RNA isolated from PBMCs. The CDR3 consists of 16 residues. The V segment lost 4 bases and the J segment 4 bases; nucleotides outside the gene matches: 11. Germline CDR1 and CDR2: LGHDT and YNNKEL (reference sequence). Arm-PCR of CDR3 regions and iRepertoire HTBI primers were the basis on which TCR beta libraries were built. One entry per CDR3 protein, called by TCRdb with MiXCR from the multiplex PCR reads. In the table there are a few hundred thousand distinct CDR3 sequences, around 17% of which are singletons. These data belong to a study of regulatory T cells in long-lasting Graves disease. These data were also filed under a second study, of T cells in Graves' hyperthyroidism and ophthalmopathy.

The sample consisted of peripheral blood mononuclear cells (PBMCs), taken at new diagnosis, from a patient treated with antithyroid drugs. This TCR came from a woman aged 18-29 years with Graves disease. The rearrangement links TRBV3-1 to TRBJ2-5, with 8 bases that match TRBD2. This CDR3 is CASSPLRAGGSETQYF. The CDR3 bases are TGTGCCAGCAGCCCCCTAAGGGCGGGAGGCTCAGAGACCCAGTACTTC.